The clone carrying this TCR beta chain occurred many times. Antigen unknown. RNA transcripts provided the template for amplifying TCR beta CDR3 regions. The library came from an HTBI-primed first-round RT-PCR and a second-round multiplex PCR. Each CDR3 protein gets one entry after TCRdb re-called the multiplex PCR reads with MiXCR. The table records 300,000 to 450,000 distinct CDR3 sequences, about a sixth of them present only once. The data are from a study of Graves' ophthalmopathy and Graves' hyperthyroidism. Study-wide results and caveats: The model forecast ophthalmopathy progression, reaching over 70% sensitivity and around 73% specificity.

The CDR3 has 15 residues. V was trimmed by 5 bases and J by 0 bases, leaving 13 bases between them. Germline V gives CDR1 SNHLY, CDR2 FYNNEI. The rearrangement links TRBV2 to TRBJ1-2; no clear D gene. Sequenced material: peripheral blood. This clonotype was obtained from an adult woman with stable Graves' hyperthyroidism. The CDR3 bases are TGTGCCAGCAGTCTCCTGGACGGGCCTAACTATGGCTACACCTTC. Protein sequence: CASSLLDGPNYGYTF.